This T cell receptor beta chain was sequenced during a study of T cells after yellow fever vaccination. The V and J ends lost 4 bases and 1 base respectively, with 4 bases between them. This CDR3 has 13 residues. The germline gives CDR1 MGHDK, CDR2 SYGVNS. This clonotype was observed at least ten times. TCRdb re-called the 5' RACE reads with MiXCR, one entry per CDR3 protein. The sample consists of just under 30,000 distinct CDR3 sequences, 5% of them appearing once. This material consisted of CD8+ T cells sorted from PBMCs, taken 10 days after the yellow fever booster vaccination. The sequence derives from a young man who received the YFV17D yellow fever vaccine. The rearrangement uses TRBV25-1 and TRBJ2-2; no reliable D call. The CDR3 nucleotides read TGTGCCAGCAGTGGTCTGAACACCGGGGAGCTGTTTTTT. Its translation: CASSGLNTGELFF.